Ten or more counts support the clone carrying this T cell receptor beta chain. The antigen is unknown. Exclusion applied to patients with other autoimmune diseases, uncontrolled infections, pregnancy or lactation. The CDR3 totals 15 residues. Germline CDR1 reads SGHVS; CDR2 reads FQNEAQ. The V end was cut by 1 base, the J end by 2 bases, with 8 bases between. The data are from a study of Graves' ophthalmopathy and Graves' hyperthyroidism. Regarding the study as a whole: Blood contained most expanded thyroid clonotypes exceeding 0.001 frequency.

Beta-chain TCR CDR3 regions were amplified from RNA transcripts. First-round RT-PCR relied on HTBI primers, and a second-round multiplex PCR came next. MiXCR, run by TCRdb on the multiplex PCR reads, gives a single entry per CDR3 protein. The table lists over 200,000 distinct CDR3 sequences, under 30% of them singletons. The sample consisted of peripheral blood. The genes are TRBV7-8 and TRBJ2-2, with D unclear. The receptor's source is a man aged 50 or older with Graves' ophthalmopathy. This chain's CDR3 is CASSLVSQNTGELFF. CDR3 in DNA: TGTGCCAGCAGCTTAGTATCCCAAAACACCGGGGAGCTGTTTTTT.